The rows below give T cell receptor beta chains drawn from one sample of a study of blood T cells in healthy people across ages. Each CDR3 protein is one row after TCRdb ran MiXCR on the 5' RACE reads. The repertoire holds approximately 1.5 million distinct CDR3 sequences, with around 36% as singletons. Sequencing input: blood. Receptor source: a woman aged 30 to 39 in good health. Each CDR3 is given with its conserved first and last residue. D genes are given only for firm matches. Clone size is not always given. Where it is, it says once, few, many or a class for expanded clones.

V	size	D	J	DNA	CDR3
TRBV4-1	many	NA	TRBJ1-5	TGCGCCAGCAGCCAAGATCGGGGATATAGCAATCAGCCCCAGCATTTT	CASSQDRGYSNQPQHF
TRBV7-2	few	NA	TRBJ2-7	TGTGCCAGCAGTTCGGGACCTTCAGGGAACGAGCAGTACTTC	CASSSGPSGNEQYF
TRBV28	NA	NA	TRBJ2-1	TGTGCCAGCAGTTTATTGGGCCTAGCAGATGAGCAGTTCTTC	CASSLLGLADEQFF
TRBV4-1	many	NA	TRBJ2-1	TGCGCCAGCAGGAGAGAGACCGGGACTTTCAATGAGCAGTTCTTC	CASRRETGTFNEQFF
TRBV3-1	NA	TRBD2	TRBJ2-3	TGTGCCAGCAGTCCCGATCCAGCGGGAGACACAGATACGCAGTATTTT	CASSPDPAGDTDTQYF
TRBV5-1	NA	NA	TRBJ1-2	TGCGCCAGCAGCTTGTCCACCGACTGGGAGGGCTACACCTTC	CASSLSTDWEGYTF
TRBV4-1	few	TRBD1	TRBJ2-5	TGCACCAGCAGCCAGGGGACAGAACAAGAGACCCAGTACTTC	CTSSQGTEQETQYF
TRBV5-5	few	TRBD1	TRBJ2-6	TGTGCCAGCAGCAAGAGGACAGGGACCCTCTCTGGGGCCAACGTCCTGACTTTC	CASSKRTGTLSGANVLTF
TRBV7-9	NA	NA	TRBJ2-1	TGTGTCAGCAGTTTAAATGGTGAGCAGTTCTTC	CVSSLNGEQFF
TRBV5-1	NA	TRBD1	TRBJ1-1	TGCGCCAGCAGCTGGGGGACAGGACTTATGAACACTGAAGCTTTCTTT	CASSWGTGLMNTEAFF
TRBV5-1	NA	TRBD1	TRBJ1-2	TGCGCCAGCAGCGGGACAGGGGAGCTTCATGGCTGCACCTTC	CASSGTGELHGCTF
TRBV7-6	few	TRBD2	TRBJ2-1	TGTGCCAGCAGCGCGGGGGGGTGGACCGACAATGAGCAGTTCTTC	CASSAGGWTDNEQFF
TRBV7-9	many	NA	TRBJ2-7	TGTGCCAGCAGCTTAGCGGGGCGATACGAGCAGTACTTC	CASSLAGRYEQYF
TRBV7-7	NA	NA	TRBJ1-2	TGTGCCAGCAGCTTAGGTGGGGGATGGCTGCGACACTATGGCTACACCTTC	CASSLGGGWLRHYGYTF
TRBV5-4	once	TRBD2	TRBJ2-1	TGTGCCAGCAGCTTGGGGCGGGAGAAAAGCTACAATGAGCAGTTCTTC	CASSLGREKSYNEQFF
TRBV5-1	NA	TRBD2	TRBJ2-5	TGCGCCAGCAGCTTGTGGGCTAGCGGGAGGCAGACCCAGTACTTC	CASSLWASGRQTQYF
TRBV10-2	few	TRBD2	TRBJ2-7	TGCGCCAGCAGGCATACTAGCGGGAGAGGGGGGGAGCAGTACTTC	CASRHTSGRGGEQYF